A selection of T cell receptor beta chains follows, all from one sample in a study of Ad26.COV2.S vaccination and SARS-CoV-2 variants. Sequenced by immunoSEQ multiplex PCR; TCRdb stores in-frame clones only, minus some. This table holds roughly 500,000 clones, approximately 90% found once. This sample comprised peripheral blood, obtained in a trial of Ad26.COV2.S vaccine versus placebo. These receptors came from a person between 18 and 65 years old who received the Ad26.COV2.S COVID-19 vaccine or a placebo. Both conserved end residues are part of each CDR3. The D gene is left open where the match is weak. The size entry is marked missing in some rows and otherwise reads once, few, many or a size class.

>TRBV3-1/TRBV3-2|-|TRBJ2-7|TRBD1
CASSPWDSVSSYEQYF
TGTGCCAGCAGCCCTTGGGACAGCGTCAGCTCCTACGAGCAGTACTTC
>TRBV6-2/TRBV6-3|-|TRBJ2-1|-
CASSNPGVTYNEQFF
TGTGCCAGCAGTAACCCGGGGGTAACCTACAATGAGCAGTTCTTC
>TRBV28|many|TRBJ1-2|-
CASSFSRVGGYTF
TGTGCCAGCAGTTTTTCGAGGGTCGGTGGCTACACCTTC
>TRBV30|-|TRBJ2-1|TRBD2
CAWSPSGRVDEQFF
TGTGCCTGGAGTCCAAGCGGGAGGGTGGATGAGCAGTTCTTC
>TRBV29-1|once|TRBJ1-5|-
CSVGGQNQPQHF
TGCAGCGTTGGAGGACAGAATCAGCCCCAGCATTTT
>TRBV29-1|-|TRBJ2-1|-
CSVERVGDGEQFF
TGCAGCGTTGAACGGGTTGGAGATGGTGAGCAGTTCTTC
>TRBV6-1|-|TRBJ2-7|-
CASSEARRAQYF
TGTGCCAGCAGTGAAGCAAGGCGTGCGCAGTACTTC
>TRBV29-1|once|TRBJ2-1|TRBD2
CSGQGLADSYNEQFF
TGCAGCGGACAAGGACTAGCGGACAGTTACAATGAGCAGTTCTTC
>TRBV29-1|-|TRBJ2-1|TRBD2
CSVQGLAGVLGNEQFF
TGCAGCGTGCAAGGACTAGCGGGAGTTTTGGGAAATGAGCAGTTCTTC
>TRBV27|-|TRBJ2-3|TRBD1
CASSLQGAPTDTQYF
TGTGCCAGCAGTTTACAGGGGGCCCCAACAGATACGCAGTATTTT
>TRBV28|-|TRBJ1-6|-
CASNPTRGINNSPLHF
TGTGCCAGCAACCCCACGAGGGGCATCAATAATTCACCCCTCCACTTT
>TRBV13|-|TRBJ1-6|-
CASSRTGIGHSPLHF
TGTGCCAGCAGCCGAACAGGGATCGGGCATTCACCCCTCCACTTT
>TRBV4-3|-|TRBJ2-1|-
CASSQKKPGTSVYNEQFF
TGCGCCAGCAGCCAAAAAAAGCCCGGGACAAGTGTATACAATGAGCAGTTCTTC
>TRBV7-8|-|TRBJ2-1|-
CASSPGRFWAEQFF
TGTGCCAGCAGTCCTGGCCGCTTCTGGGCTGAGCAGTTCTTC
>TRBV5-1|-|TRBJ2-2|TRBD1
CASSVDRFNTGELFF
TGCGCCAGCAGTGTGGACAGGTTCAACACCGGGGAGCTGTTTTTT
>TRBV4-3|-|TRBJ1-1|-
CASSQEGGTEAFF
TGCGCCAGCAGCCAAGAGGGCGGAACTGAAGCTTTCTTT
>TRBV19|-|TRBJ2-2|-
CASKFSRNTGELFF
TGTGCCAGTAAATTCAGTAGGAACACCGGGGAGCTGTTTTTT
>TRBV11-2|-|TRBJ2-2|TRBD2
CASTGRAGGPNTGELFF
TGTGCCAGCACCGGGAGGGCGGGAGGCCCGAACACCGGGGAGCTGTTTTTT
>TRBV19|-|TRBJ2-1|TRBD1
CASSFTGGREQFF
TGTGCCAGTAGCTTTACAGGGGGCCGGGAGCAGTTCTTC
>TRBV6-6|-|TRBJ1-3|-
CASSYKHSGNTIYF
TGTGCCAGCAGTTATAAACACTCTGGAAACACCATATATTTT
>TRBV5-5|-|TRBJ2-7|TRBD2
CASSLATGKAGVYEQYF
TGTGCCAGCAGCTTGGCCACGGGAAAGGCGGGAGTCTACGAGCAGTACTTC
>TRBV7-2|-|TRBJ2-1|-
CASSLFSVGREQFF
TGTGCCAGCAGCTTATTTAGCGTGGGGCGTGAGCAGTTCTTC
>TRBV15|once|TRBJ1-5|-
CATSERGTGSNQPQHF
TGTGCCACCAGCGAGAGGGGGACGGGAAGCAATCAGCCCCAGCATTTT
>TRBV4-2|-|TRBJ2-7|-
CASSQESGGSGEQYF
TGTGCCAGCAGCCAAGAGAGTGGGGGTTCTGGCGAGCAGTACTTC
>TRBV7-2|-|TRBJ2-1|TRBD2
CASSLPASGSLGGREQFF
TGTGCCAGCAGCTTACCGGCTAGCGGGAGTCTTGGAGGTCGGGAGCAGTTCTTC
>TRBV5-1|-|TRBJ2-2|-
CASSLVTGPTGELFF
TGCGCCAGCAGCTTGGTGACAGGACCCACCGGGGAGCTGTTTTTT
>TRBV10-3|-|TRBJ2-3|TRBD2
CAISVTSGSLSDTQYF
TGTGCCATCAGTGTCACTAGCGGGAGTTTGTCAGATACGCAGTATTTT
>TRBV4-3|once|TRBJ1-2|-
CASSQDLGGGGGYTF
TGCGCCAGCAGCCAAGATCTGGGCGGGGGCGGCGGCTACACCTTC
>TRBV6-6|-|TRBJ2-1|-
CASSYSREQFF
TGTGCCAGCAGTTACTCGCGTGAGCAGTTCTTC
>TRBV19|-|TRBJ1-2|-
CASALWGTSNYGYTF
TGTGCCAGCGCCCTCTGGGGTACTTCTAACTATGGCTACACCTTC
>TRBV20-1|-|TRBJ2-1|-
CSASNRLTSYNEQFF
TGCAGTGCTAGTAACAGACTCACCTCCTACAATGAGCAGTTCTTC
>TRBV19|-|TRBJ1-1|TRBD1
CASLFRGRETEAFF
TGTGCCAGTCTTTTTAGGGGGCGGGAGACTGAAGCTTTCTTT
>TRBV28|-|TRBJ2-6|-
CASMKGANVLTF
TGTGCCAGCATGAAAGGGGCCAACGTCCTGACTTTC
>TRBV2|-|TRBJ1-4|TRBD1
CASSPGQSGEKLFF
TGTGCCAGCAGCCCGGGACAGAGTGGTGAAAAACTGTTTTTT
>TRBV7-2|-|TRBJ2-1|-
CASSLFSSGRSNEQFF
TGTGCCAGCAGCTTATTTTCAAGCGGGCGGAGCAATGAGCAGTTCTTC
>TRBV27|-|TRBJ2-2|-
CASSPLPPSFANTGELFF
TGTGCCAGCAGCCCCCTTCCTCCCTCGTTCGCGAACACCGGGGAGCTGTTTTTT
>TRBV15|few|TRBJ1-1|-
CATSYSGTNTEAFF
TGTGCCACCAGCTACTCCGGGACCAACACTGAAGCTTTCTTT
>TRBV7-2|-|TRBJ2-7|TRBD2
CASSFASGSGEQYF
TGTGCCAGCAGCTTTGCGAGCGGGAGTGGTGAGCAGTACTTC
>TRBV28|-|TRBJ2-2|-
CASILTNTGELFF
TGTGCCAGCATTCTGACGAACACCGGGGAGCTGTTTTTT
>TRBV5-1|-|TRBJ2-7|-
CASSLEFREQYF
TGCGCCAGCAGCTTGGAGTTCAGAGAGCAGTACTTC
>TRBV5-1|-|TRBJ2-2|-
CASSSGRERAGELFF
TGCGCCAGCAGCTCAGGACGGGAAAGGGCCGGGGAGCTGTTTTTT
>TRBV19|-|TRBJ1-4|-
CASTKGGGTGTEKLFF
TGTGCCAGTACTAAAGGAGGCGGAACGGGAACTGAAAAACTGTTTTTT
>TRBV5-6|once|TRBJ1-1|-
CASSGETTNMNTEAFF
TGTGCCAGCAGCGGCGAGACGACCAACATGAACACTGAAGCTTTCTTT
>TRBV6-2/TRBV6-3|-|TRBJ1-5|TRBD1
CASSRRTGSQPQHF
TGTGCCAGCAGTAGACGGACAGGGAGCCAGCCCCAGCATTTT
>TRBV18|-|TRBJ1-2|-
CASPRQQTRYGYTF
TGTGCCAGCCCAAGACAGCAAACTAGATATGGCTACACCTTC
>TRBV19|-|TRBJ2-3|-
CASSSAQTSSTDTQYF
TGTGCCAGTAGCTCAGCCCAAACCTCGAGCACAGATACGCAGTATTTT
>TRBV23-1|-|TRBJ2-7|-
CASKGGPLYEQYF
TGCGCCAGCAAGGGGGGGCCTCTCTACGAGCAGTACTTC
>TRBV28|-|TRBJ1-3|-
CASSLYGQGIGNTIYF
TGTGCCAGCAGTTTATATGGTCAGGGCATTGGAAACACCATATATTTT
>TRBV7-9|-|TRBJ1-4|-
CASSLARSTNEKLFF
TGTGCCAGCAGCTTAGCGCGGTCAACTAATGAAAAACTGTTTTTT
>TRBV28|-|TRBJ2-5|TRBD1
CASSFARGRETQYF
TGTGCCAGCAGTTTTGCCAGGGGGCGGGAGACCCAGTACTTC
>TRBV9|-|TRBJ2-1|-
CASSVGSGYNEQFF
TGTGCCAGCAGCGTAGGTAGCGGCTACAATGAGCAGTTCTTC
>TRBV11-3|-|TRBJ2-3|TRBD2
CASSPTAGADTQYF
TGTGCCAGCAGCCCAACGGCGGGGGCAGATACGCAGTATTTT
>TRBV7-2|-|TRBJ2-5|-
CASSQIRPQETQYF
TGTGCCAGCAGCCAGATCCGTCCCCAAGAGACCCAGTACTTC
>TRBV5-6|-|TRBJ2-7|TRBD1
CASRGWGQAVGEQYF
TGTGCCAGCAGGGGATGGGGACAGGCCGTGGGTGAGCAGTACTTC
>TRBV5-4|-|TRBJ2-5|TRBD2
CASSLATPGLAGGETQYF
TGTGCCAGCAGCTTGGCCACACCGGGACTAGCGGGAGGGGAGACCCAGTACTTC
>TRBV5-4|-|TRBJ2-7|TRBD2
CASSPIGGAGHEQYF
TGTGCCAGCAGCCCTATCGGGGGGGCTGGCCACGAGCAGTACTTC
>TRBV7-2|-|TRBJ1-4|TRBD1
CASSPGGQGGEKLFF
TGTGCCAGCAGCCCCGGGGGACAGGGGGGTGAAAAACTGTTTTTT